These T cell receptor beta chains were read from a single sample in a study of OX40 agonist ivuxolimab in advanced cancers. Only in-frame clones appear in the TCRdb table, and some are missing; sequencing was by immunoSEQ multiplex PCR. Of about 79,000 clones in the sample, approximately 90% were seen once. Sequenced material: CD4+ or CD8+ T cells sorted from blood, taken in a trial of the OX40 agonist ivuxolimab. These receptors all stem from an adult with an advanced solid tumor such as melanoma, head and neck, liver or kidney cancer. Both conserved end residues are part of each CDR3. The order of the fields is J gene, V gene, clone size, D gene, CDR3 DNA, CDR3 protein. D genes are given only for firm matches. Size tells how often a clone was seen (once, few, many) or the class of an expanded clone, and some rows leave it out.

j_gene: TRBJ1-1; v_gene: TRBV11-3; abundance: -; d_gene: -; CDR3nt: TGTGCCAGCAGCTCCCCGTGTGAAGCTTTCTTT; CDR3aa: CASSSPCEAFF
j_gene: TRBJ2-3; v_gene: TRBV10-3; abundance: -; d_gene: -; CDR3nt: TGTGCCATCAGTGAGTTCGTCAGCCCTAGCACAGATACGCAGTATTTT; CDR3aa: CAISEFVSPSTDTQYF
j_gene: TRBJ2-1; v_gene: TRBV30; abundance: -; d_gene: TRBD2; CDR3nt: TGTGCCTGGACGGGCGGGAGGGCCGTCAATGAGCAGTTCTTC; CDR3aa: CAWTGGRAVNEQFF
j_gene: TRBJ2-7; v_gene: TRBV4-3; abundance: -; d_gene: TRBD1; CDR3nt: TGCGCCAGCAGCCCGGACAGGGGGCGGTACGAGCAGTACTTC; CDR3aa: CASSPDRGRYEQYF
j_gene: TRBJ2-3; v_gene: TRBV30; abundance: once; d_gene: TRBD1; CDR3nt: TGTGCCTGGACTCGGGGACAGAGCACAGATACGCAGTATTTT; CDR3aa: CAWTRGQSTDTQYF
j_gene: TRBJ2-5; v_gene: TRBV10-3; abundance: -; d_gene: TRBD1; CDR3nt: TGTGCCATCAGCCAAGGGGGCGCCGAGGAGACCCAGTACTTC; CDR3aa: CAISQGGAEETQYF
j_gene: TRBJ1-5; v_gene: TRBV7-2; abundance: -; d_gene: -; CDR3nt: TGTGCCAGCAGCCCCGGGTTAAGCAATCAGCCCCAGCATTTT; CDR3aa: CASSPGLSNQPQHF
j_gene: TRBJ2-5; v_gene: TRBV13; abundance: -; d_gene: TRBD2; CDR3nt: TGTGCCAGCAGTCCCGGACTAGCGGGAGTAGGAGAAGAGACCCAGTACTTC; CDR3aa: CASSPGLAGVGEETQYF
j_gene: TRBJ2-6; v_gene: TRBV28; abundance: -; d_gene: TRBD1; CDR3nt: TGTGCCAGCAGTAACGCCGGGACAGGGCATCTAGGGGCCAACGTCCTGACTTTC; CDR3aa: CASSNAGTGHLGANVLTF
j_gene: TRBJ2-3; v_gene: TRBV4-2; abundance: -; d_gene: TRBD2; CDR3nt: TGTGCCAGCAGCCCGATAGCGGGACCCACAGATACGCAGTATTTT; CDR3aa: CASSPIAGPTDTQYF
j_gene: TRBJ1-5; v_gene: TRBV7-9; abundance: -; d_gene: TRBD1; CDR3nt: TGTGCCAGCAGCTTAGGACAGGGATATAGCAATCAGCCCCAGCATTTT; CDR3aa: CASSLGQGYSNQPQHF
j_gene: TRBJ2-3; v_gene: TRBV27; abundance: once; d_gene: TRBD2; CDR3nt: TGTGCCAGCAGTTTGGCGGGGCGGGAGCGGAGCACAGATACGCAGTATTTT; CDR3aa: CASSLAGRERSTDTQYF
j_gene: TRBJ2-2; v_gene: TRBV7-7; abundance: -; d_gene: TRBD1; CDR3nt: TGTGCTAGCAGTCCGACAGGGGAGGAACACGGGGAGCTGTTTTTT; CDR3aa: CASSPTGEEHGELFF
j_gene: TRBJ1-2; v_gene: TRBV4-3; abundance: -; d_gene: -; CDR3nt: TGCGCCAGCAGCCAAGGTCTGAGGATTCGTGGCTATGGCTACACCTTC; CDR3aa: CASSQGLRIRGYGYTF
j_gene: TRBJ1-1; v_gene: TRBV27; abundance: -; d_gene: TRBD1; CDR3nt: TGTGCCAGCAGCCCGACAGGGGTATGGAGCACTGAAGCTTTCTTT; CDR3aa: CASSPTGVWSTEAFF
j_gene: TRBJ1-1; v_gene: TRBV11-3; abundance: -; d_gene: -; CDR3nt: TGTGCCAGCAGCTTAGATGGCAGATTCGGAGGTGAAGCTTTCTTT; CDR3aa: CASSLDGRFGGEAFF
j_gene: TRBJ2-5; v_gene: TRBV18; abundance: once; d_gene: TRBD2; CDR3nt: TGTGCCAGCTCACCAGGGACTAGCCAAGAGACCCAGTACTTC; CDR3aa: CASSPGTSQETQYF
j_gene: TRBJ2-5; v_gene: TRBV5-7; abundance: -; d_gene: -; CDR3nt: TGTGCCAGCAGCTTCCGAGTTGGCGGAGCCTCCCAAGAGACCCAGTACTTC; CDR3aa: CASSFRVGGASQETQYF
j_gene: TRBJ2-1; v_gene: TRBV7-3; abundance: few; d_gene: -; CDR3nt: TGTGCCAGCAGCTCCGGACTTCCCTACAATGAGCAGTTCTTC; CDR3aa: CASSSGLPYNEQFF
j_gene: TRBJ2-1; v_gene: TRBV7-9; abundance: -; d_gene: TRBD2; CDR3nt: TGTGCCAGCAGCCAAGCGGGAGCCCAATACAATGAGCAGTTCTTC; CDR3aa: CASSQAGAQYNEQFF
j_gene: TRBJ2-6; v_gene: TRBV18; abundance: once; d_gene: -; CDR3nt: TGTGCCAGCTCACCACTCCCGGGGTCTGGGAGTGGGGCCAACGTCCTGACTTTC; CDR3aa: CASSPLPGSGSGANVLTF
j_gene: TRBJ1-2; v_gene: TRBV29-1; abundance: -; d_gene: TRBD1; CDR3nt: TGCAGCGTTGAACCGGACAGGGGGATTGGCTACACCTTC; CDR3aa: CSVEPDRGIGYTF
j_gene: TRBJ1-1; v_gene: TRBV19; abundance: -; d_gene: TRBD1; CDR3nt: TGTGCCAGTAGTATGGGACAGATTATTAATGAAGCTTTCTTT; CDR3aa: CASSMGQIINEAFF
j_gene: TRBJ2-7; v_gene: TRBV29-1; abundance: -; d_gene: -; CDR3nt: TGCAGCGTACGGGGCCTATTCTCCTACGAGCAGTACTTC; CDR3aa: CSVRGLFSYEQYF
j_gene: TRBJ1-1; v_gene: TRBV6-5; abundance: -; d_gene: TRBD1; CDR3nt: TGTGCCAGCAACCGAGGACAGGGAGGGACTGAAGCTTTCTTT; CDR3aa: CASNRGQGGTEAFF
j_gene: TRBJ2-5; v_gene: TRBV7-9; abundance: -; d_gene: TRBD1; CDR3nt: TGTGCCAGCAGCCAACAGGGGTTCGGGACCCAGTACTTC; CDR3aa: CASSQQGFGTQYF
j_gene: TRBJ2-7; v_gene: TRBV2; abundance: once; d_gene: TRBD2; CDR3nt: TGTGCCAGCAGTGAAGACCCCAGGGCGGGAGTGTACGAGCAGTACTTC; CDR3aa: CASSEDPRAGVYEQYF
j_gene: TRBJ2-3; v_gene: TRBV29-1; abundance: -; d_gene: TRBD1; CDR3nt: TGCAGCGTAGTACAGGGGGGTACAGATACGCAGTATTTT; CDR3aa: CSVVQGGTDTQYF
j_gene: TRBJ2-5; v_gene: TRBV4-1; abundance: -; d_gene: TRBD2; CDR3nt: TGCGCCAGCAGCCAAAGGGTGCATGTGGCGGGAGAGGAGACCCAGTACTTC; CDR3aa: CASSQRVHVAGEETQYF
j_gene: TRBJ2-7; v_gene: TRBV30; abundance: -; d_gene: TRBD2; CDR3nt: TGTGCCTCCTCCGCCGGGCTAGCGGGAGGGCCGGGGTACGAGCAGTACTTC; CDR3aa: CASSAGLAGGPGYEQYF
j_gene: TRBJ2-7; v_gene: TRBV28; abundance: -; d_gene: -; CDR3nt: TGTGCCAGCAGTCCCGTGGGGGTTAGGTACGAGCAGTACTTC; CDR3aa: CASSPVGVRYEQYF
j_gene: TRBJ2-7; v_gene: TRBV11-2; abundance: -; d_gene: TRBD1; CDR3nt: TGTGCCAGCAGCTTTCCCGGGACAGGTGTCTACGAGCAGTACTTC; CDR3aa: CASSFPGTGVYEQYF
j_gene: TRBJ1-2; v_gene: TRBV7-7; abundance: once; d_gene: TRBD1; CDR3nt: TGTGCTATCGGGACAGGGGATGGCTACACCTTC; CDR3aa: CAIGTGDGYTF
j_gene: TRBJ2-7; v_gene: TRBV10-3; abundance: -; d_gene: TRBD2; CDR3nt: TGTGCCATCAGTGAGCTAGCGGGAGTCCACGAGCAGTACTTC; CDR3aa: CAISELAGVHEQYF
j_gene: TRBJ2-5; v_gene: TRBV12-5; abundance: -; d_gene: -; CDR3nt: TGTGCTAGTGGTTTGGTACTGGGAGCGGGTCCAAAAGAGACCCAGTACTTC; CDR3aa: CASGLVLGAGPKETQYF
j_gene: TRBJ2-3; v_gene: TRBV29-1; abundance: few; d_gene: -; CDR3nt: TGCAGCGTTGAACGATTTGGGGTCCCAGATACGCAGTATTTT; CDR3aa: CSVERFGVPDTQYF
j_gene: TRBJ2-7; v_gene: TRBV5-4; abundance: -; d_gene: -; CDR3nt: TGTGCCAGCAGCTCCGGGACACTAACCACCTACGAGCAGTACTTC; CDR3aa: CASSSGTLTTYEQYF
j_gene: TRBJ2-1; v_gene: TRBV19; abundance: -; d_gene: TRBD1; CDR3nt: TGTGCCAGTAGTGCCCGGACAGGGCTTGAGCAGTTCTTC; CDR3aa: CASSARTGLEQFF
j_gene: TRBJ2-1; v_gene: TRBV12-2; abundance: -; d_gene: -; CDR3nt: TGTGCAAGTCGCTCCCGTATCCCCGATGGGCGGGAGAAGGTAAATGAGCAGTTCTTC; CDR3aa: CASRSRIPDGREKVNEQFF
j_gene: TRBJ2-7; v_gene: TRBV29-1; abundance: -; d_gene: TRBD2; CDR3nt: TGCAGCGTGGATACTAGCGGTGATGGGTACGAGCAGTACTTC; CDR3aa: CSVDTSGDGYEQYF
j_gene: TRBJ2-1; v_gene: TRBV27; abundance: -; d_gene: TRBD2; CDR3nt: TGTGCCAGCAGGGGCGGGAGGGGGCGCAACAATGAGCAGTTCTTC; CDR3aa: CASRGGRGRNNEQFF
j_gene: TRBJ1-1; v_gene: TRBV5-1; abundance: -; d_gene: -; CDR3nt: TGCGCCAGCAGCTCCCGGGACACAAATTTGAACACTGAAGCTTTCTTT; CDR3aa: CASSSRDTNLNTEAFF